This T cell receptor (beta chain) was observed in a study of shared clonotypes between healthy human individuals. Some clones are missing from TCRdb's copy, which holds only in-frame ones; the method was immunoSEQ multiplex PCR. Of about 2.3 million clones listed, 85% to 95% are singletons. The CDR3 has 17 amino acids. V lost 3 bases and J lost 3; bases outside the gene matches: 8. Germline-derived CDR1 and CDR2 are SGHRS and YFSETQ. The rearrangement joins TRBV5-1 to TRBJ1-4; 10 bases line up with TRBD1. The sample was naive CD4+ T cells from PBMCs. Noted subset: CD45RA+ positively selected. The sequence derives from a man between 18 and 35 years old in good health. Some clones in this sample may be carry-over from other donors' samples. CDR3 residues: CASSWVGTGASNEKLFF. CDR3 in DNA: TGCGCCAGCAGCTGGGTTGGGACAGGGGCTTCTAATGAAAAACTGTTTTTT. Variable domain in full (rest from reference TRBV5-1 and TRBJ1-4): KAGVTQTPRYLIKTRGQQVTLSCSPISGHRSVSWYQQTPGQGLQFLFEYFSETQRNKGNFPGRFSGRQFSNSRSEMNVSTLELGDSALYLCASSWVGTGASNEKLFFGSGTQLSVL.